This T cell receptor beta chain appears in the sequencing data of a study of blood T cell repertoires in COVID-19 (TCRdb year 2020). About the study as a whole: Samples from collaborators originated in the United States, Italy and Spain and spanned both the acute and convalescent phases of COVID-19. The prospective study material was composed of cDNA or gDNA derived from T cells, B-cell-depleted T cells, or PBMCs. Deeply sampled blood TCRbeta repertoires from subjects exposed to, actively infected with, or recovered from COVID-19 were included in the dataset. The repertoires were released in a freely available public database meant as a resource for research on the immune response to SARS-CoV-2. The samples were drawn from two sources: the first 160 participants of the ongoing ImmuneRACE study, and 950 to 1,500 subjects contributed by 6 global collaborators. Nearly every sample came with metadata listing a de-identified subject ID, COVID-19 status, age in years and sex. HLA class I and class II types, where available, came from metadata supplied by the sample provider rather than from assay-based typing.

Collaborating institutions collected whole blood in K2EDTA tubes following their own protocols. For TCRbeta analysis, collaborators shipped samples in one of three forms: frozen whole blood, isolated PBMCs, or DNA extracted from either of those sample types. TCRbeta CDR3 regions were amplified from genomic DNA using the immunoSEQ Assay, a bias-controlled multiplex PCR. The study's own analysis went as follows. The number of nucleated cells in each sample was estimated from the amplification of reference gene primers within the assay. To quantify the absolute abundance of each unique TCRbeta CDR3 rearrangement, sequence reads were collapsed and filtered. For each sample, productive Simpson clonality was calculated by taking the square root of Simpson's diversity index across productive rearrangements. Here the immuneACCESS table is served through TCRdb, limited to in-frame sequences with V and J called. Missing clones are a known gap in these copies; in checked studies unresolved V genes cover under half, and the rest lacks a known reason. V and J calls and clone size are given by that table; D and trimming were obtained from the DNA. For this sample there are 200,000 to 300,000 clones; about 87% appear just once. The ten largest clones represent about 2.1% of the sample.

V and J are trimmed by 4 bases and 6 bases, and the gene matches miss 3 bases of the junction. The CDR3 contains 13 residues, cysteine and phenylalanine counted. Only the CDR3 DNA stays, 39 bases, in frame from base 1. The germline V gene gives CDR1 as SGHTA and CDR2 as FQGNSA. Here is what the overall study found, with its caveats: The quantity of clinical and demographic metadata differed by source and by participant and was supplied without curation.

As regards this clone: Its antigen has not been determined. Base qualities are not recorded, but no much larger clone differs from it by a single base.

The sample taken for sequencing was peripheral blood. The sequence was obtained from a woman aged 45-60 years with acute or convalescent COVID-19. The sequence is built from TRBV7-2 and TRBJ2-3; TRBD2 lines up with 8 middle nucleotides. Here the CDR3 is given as CASSSRGGDTQYF. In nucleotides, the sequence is TGTGCCAGCAGCTCCCGCGGGGGGGATACGCAGTATTTT.